This is a list of T cell receptor beta chains from one sample in a study of blood T cell repertoires in COVID-19. Clones were sequenced by immunoSEQ multiplex PCR, and TCRdb holds only the in-frame ones, with some missing. The sample carries just over 300,000 clones, about nine tenths recorded once. Input material: peripheral blood. The receptors were sampled from a woman aged 25 to 45 with COVID-19, enrolled during active disease. The CDR3 runs from the conserved cysteine through the conserved F or W. A D gene is named only where the DNA matches it firmly. Size is omitted from some rows. Given values are once, few, many or a class for expanded clones.

TRBV10-3	.	TRBJ1-1	TRBD1	15	TGTGCCACGGGGTCGGGCAGGGGGCTTGGCACTGAAGCTTTCTTT	CATGSGRGLGTEAFF
TRBV5-1	.	TRBJ1-2	TRBD1	17	TGCGCCAGCAGCAAGGCAGTTACAGGGGGCGCATATCAAGGCTACACCTTC	CASSKAVTGGAYQGYTF
TRBV5-6	.	TRBJ1-2	.	14	TGTGCCAGCAGCTTGCAGGGATACAACTATGGCTACACCTTC	CASSLQGYNYGYTF
TRBV6-2/TRBV6-3	.	TRBJ2-3	TRBD2	17	TGTGCCAGCAGCCCCTCAACTAGCGGGGGGGCCTCCGATACGCAGTATTTT	CASSPSTSGGASDTQYF
TRBV5-4	.	TRBJ1-3	.	16	TGTGCCAGCAGCTTGGGGCCTTGGGTAGCCGGAAACACCATATATTTT	CASSLGPWVAGNTIYF
TRBV14	.	TRBJ2-1	.	13	TGTGCCAGCAGCCCAACTAGTTACAATGAGCAGTTCTTC	CASSPTSYNEQFF
TRBV7-6	.	TRBJ1-4	TRBD1	15	TGTGCCAGCAGCTTAGAGACAGGGTTATACGAAAAACTGTTTTTT	CASSLETGLYEKLFF
TRBV2	.	TRBJ1-3	.	14	TGTGCCATCATCAGGCAGGGGTCTGGAAACACCATATATTTT	CAIIRQGSGNTIYF
TRBV28	.	TRBJ1-5	.	13	TGTGCCAGCAGTGACACGGAGGGTCAGCCCCAGCATTTT	CASSDTEGQPQHF
TRBV13	.	TRBJ1-3	.	16	TGTGCCAGCAGCCACCGGACAGTCGACTCTGGAAACACCATATATTTT	CASSHRTVDSGNTIYF
TRBV13	.	TRBJ1-1	.	15	TGTGCCAGCAGCCCACAGGGCAGGGCGGGCGCTGAAGCTTTCTTT	CASSPQGRAGAEAFF
TRBV4-2	.	TRBJ2-3	.	16	TGTGCCAGCAGCCAAGGAGGGCAAAGCCCCACAGATACGCAGTATTTT	CASSQGGQSPTDTQYF
TRBV18	.	TRBJ1-4	.	16	TGTGCCAGCTCACAATACGTAGCAGCAACTAATGAAAAACTGTTTTTT	CASSQYVAATNEKLFF
TRBV5-1	once	TRBJ2-1	.	14	TGCGCCAGCAGCTTGGAGGGGGCCTACAATGAGCAGTTCTTC	CASSLEGAYNEQFF
TRBV18	.	TRBJ1-5	.	15	TGTGCCAGCTCACGAGGGAATGAGTTGGCTCAGCCCCAGCATTTT	CASSRGNELAQPQHF
TRBV6-5	.	TRBJ1-4	.	15	TGTGCCAGCAGTTACATCTCGGGGAATAATGAAAAACTGTTTTTT	CASSYISGNNEKLFF
TRBV21-1	.	TRBJ1-1	.	14	TGTGCCAGCGGGTCCAGGCGGGCCAATCAAGAAGCTTTCTTT	CASGSRRANQEAFF
TRBV11-2	.	TRBJ1-1	.	18	TGTGCCAGCAGCGTGGGTTTTGACAGTCCGGGCGTAATTACTGAAGCTTTCTTT	CASSVGFDSPGVITEAFF
TRBV6-2/TRBV6-3	.	TRBJ2-1	TRBD2	15	TGTGCCAGCAGCCCCTGGCGGGGGGGCTCTGATGAGCAGTTCTTC	CASSPWRGGSDEQFF
TRBV7-9	.	TRBJ1-4	.	16	TGTGCCAGCAGCCCCCGAGGACTCTCAGTTAATGAAAAACTGTTTTTT	CASSPRGLSVNEKLFF
TRBV7-2	.	TRBJ1-5	.	16	TGTGCCAGCAGCCCCAGCCAGGGCGATGGTAGGGAGCCCCAGCATTTT	CASSPSQGDGREPQHF
TRBV4-1	.	TRBJ2-5	.	16	TGCGCCAGCAGCCAAGATAGTGGGGCCCAACGTTTGGCCCAGTACTTC	CASSQDSGAQRLAQYF
TRBV9	.	TRBJ1-6	TRBD1	14	TGTGCCAGCAGCGCCCAGGGGGCCAATTCACCCCTCCACTTT	CASSAQGANSPLHF
TRBV30	.	TRBJ1-2	TRBD1	13	TGTGCCTGGAGTGTACGGGACAGAGGTGGCTACACCTTC	CAWSVRDRGGYTF
TRBV5-1	.	TRBJ1-2	TRBD1	14	TGCGCCAGCAGCCGCGACAGGGTCGAAGGTGGCTACACCTTC	CASSRDRVEGGYTF
TRBV12-3/TRBV12-4	.	TRBJ1-1	.	12	TGTGCCAGCAGTTACATGAACACTGAAGCTTTCTTT	CASSYMNTEAFF
TRBV5-1	.	TRBJ1-2	TRBD1	14	TGCGCCAGCAGCTCGGGACAGCTTTTGGATGGCTACACCTTC	CASSSGQLLDGYTF
TRBV28	.	TRBJ2-3	TRBD2	14	TGTGCCAGCAGGCATAGCGGGGGGGCGGATACGCAGTATTTT	CASRHSGGADTQYF
TRBV30	.	TRBJ1-2	.	14	TGTGCCTGGAGCGCCAGGGGTAGTAGTTATGGCTACACCTTC	CAWSARGSSYGYTF
TRBV14	.	TRBJ2-3	.	17	TGTGCCAGCAGCCTAGGGGAGTGGACAGTGATTACAGATACGCAGTATTTT	CASSLGEWTVITDTQYF
TRBV7-2	.	TRBJ2-2	.	14	TGTGCCAGCAGCTTAGCACAGGGCACCGGGGAGCTGTTTTTT	CASSLAQGTGELFF
TRBV18	few	TRBJ2-3	TRBD1	15	TGTGCCAGCTCACGCCGGGACAGAGAGGCAGATACGCAGTATTTT	CASSRRDREADTQYF
TRBV7-6	.	TRBJ2-3	TRBD2	16	TGTGCCAGCAGCCTCGGGACTAGGGCCCTCACAGATACGCAGTATTTT	CASSLGTRALTDTQYF
TRBV4-1	.	TRBJ2-4	TRBD2	18	TGCGCCAGCAGCCATCTTTTTGCGGGGACTAAAACCAAAAACATTCAGTACTTC	CASSHLFAGTKTKNIQYF
TRBV5-6	few	TRBJ2-5	.	14	TGTGCCAGCAGCTTGGCTAGCCAAGAAGAGACCCAGTACTTC	CASSLASQEETQYF
TRBV7-2	.	TRBJ1-6	.	15	TGTGCCAGCAGCTACCTGGCAAGGGGGAATTCACCCCTCCACTTT	CASSYLARGNSPLHF
TRBV2	.	TRBJ1-1	.	13	TGTGCCAGCATACTCGAAACCAACACTGAAGCTTTCTTT	CASILETNTEAFF
TRBV14	.	TRBJ2-7	.	15	TGTGCCAGCAGCCAAGATGGAGGCTATACCTACGAGCAGTACTTC	CASSQDGGYTYEQYF
TRBV28	.	TRBJ1-2	.	14	TGTGCCAGCAGTGAGGGGGAAGATCCCTATGGCTACACCTTC	CASSEGEDPYGYTF
TRBV27	.	TRBJ2-3	TRBD1	16	TGTGCCAGCAACCCTTATCTCGGGACAGGGGCAGATACGCAGTATTTT	CASNPYLGTGADTQYF
TRBV3-1/TRBV3-2	once	TRBJ1-3	.	16	TGTGCCAGCAGCCACGCGGCCTGGAGGGTCGGAAACACCATATATTTT	CASSHAAWRVGNTIYF
TRBV2	once	TRBJ1-1	.	15	TGTGCCAGCAGTGAGAGCAGGGCTGTGAACACTGAAGCTTTCTTT	CASSESRAVNTEAFF
TRBV7-8	.	TRBJ1-1	.	13	TGTGCCAGCAGCTTAGGGACACGCGGTGAAGCTTTCTTT	CASSLGTRGEAFF
TRBV18	.	TRBJ1-2	.	15	TGTGCCAGCTCACCAGGAGGGTCAACGGCGTATGGCTACACCTTC	CASSPGGSTAYGYTF
TRBV19	once	TRBJ2-3	TRBD2	15	TGTGCCAGCCGAACTAGCGGGGGGGAACGAGATACGCAGTATTTT	CASRTSGGERDTQYF
TRBV24-1	.	TRBJ1-2	TRBD1	14	TGTGCCACCAGTGGTCCGACAGGGGGTACCGGCTACACCTTC	CATSGPTGGTGYTF
TRBV3-1/TRBV3-2	once	TRBJ1-2	TRBD1	14	TGTGCCAGCAGCCAAGGGTGGGCAGGGGGGACCTACACCTTC	CASSQGWAGGTYTF
TRBV11-2	.	TRBJ2-3	.	14	TGTGCCAGCAGCTTAGTCCGAGGCACAGGTGCGCAGTATTTT	CASSLVRGTGAQYF
TRBV11-3	.	TRBJ1-2	.	12	TGTGCCAGCAGCCCCCTGCCGAGTGGCTACACCTTC	CASSPLPSGYTF
TRBV6-2/TRBV6-3	.	TRBJ2-3	TRBD2	15	TGTGCCAGCAGCCCCTTCGCGGGGGGCACAGATACGCAGTATTTT	CASSPFAGGTDTQYF
TRBV11-3	once	TRBJ2-2	TRBD1	16	TGTGCCAGCAGCTTATTCGGGACAGGGAACACCGGGGAGCTGTTTTTT	CASSLFGTGNTGELFF
TRBV5-5	.	TRBJ1-4	.	15	TGTGCCAGCAGCTTGTCACCGGGGGATAATGAAAAACTGTTTTTT	CASSLSPGDNEKLFF
TRBV7-9	.	TRBJ1-4	.	18	TGTGCCAGCAGCTTAGTGTGGGCAGGGGATTTAGATAATGAAAAACTGTTTTTT	CASSLVWAGDLDNEKLFF
TRBV19	.	TRBJ1-1	.	15	TGTGCCAGTAGTACCTCGACAGGTACGGGCACTGAAGCTTTCTTT	CASSTSTGTGTEAFF
TRBV9	.	TRBJ2-5	TRBD2	16	TGTGCCAGCAGCGTAGGGCCTAGCGGGGTCGAAGAGACCCAGTACTTC	CASSVGPSGVEETQYF
TRBV10-3	.	TRBJ2-5	.	13	TGTGCCATCAGAACAGACGAACAAGAGACCCAGTACTTC	CAIRTDEQETQYF
TRBV10-2	.	TRBJ2-5	TRBD2	15	TGCGCCAGCAGTCAGACTAGCGGGGGGTGGGAGACCCAGTACTTC	CASSQTSGGWETQYF
TRBV19	.	TRBJ1-5	.	17	TGTGCCAGTAGTTTTCGACAGACCTACTCGACCAATCAGCCCCAGCATTTT	CASSFRQTYSTNQPQHF